The clone carrying this T cell receptor (beta chain) was seen many times. Antigen unknown. The read halts 3 residues ahead of the CDR3 end, with the missing end drawn from the germline J gene. These data originate in a study of T cell clonality in common variable immunodeficiency. Profiling relied on immunoSEQ multiplex PCR, and the TCRdb table lists in-frame clones only, not all of them. This sample has approximately 75,000 clones, each found more than once. Points from the study as a whole: Fewer deletions and N-nucleotide insertions were reportedly seen in common variable immunodeficiency TCR beta sequences.

This CDR3 region has 12 residues. Germline-derived CDR1 and CDR2 are SNHLY and FYNNEI. Trimming took 5 bases from V and 5 from J, leaving 9 bases between them. Blood samples were heparinized, roughly 5 to 9 ml per donor. The chain uses TRBV2 and TRBJ1-2; no clear D gene. The sample taken for sequencing was peripheral blood mononuclear cells. The sequence was obtained from a person between 18 and 75 years old in good health. CDR3 sequence reads: CASSIQVYGYTF. The sequenced CDR3 bases are TGTGCCAGCAGTATACAAGTGTATGGC.